This TCR beta chain was profiled in a study of metastatic and nonmetastatic thyroid tumors. In the study overall: Across peripheral blood and tumor or nodule tissue samples taken from malignant and benign thyroid patients, the repertoires were compared with one another. The study, taken as a whole, reports: Compared with benign nodules, malignant thyroid tumors were reported to have significantly higher TCR beta diversity in both blood and tumor.

Among the patients, none had received any treatment before thyroid surgery. With 3 bases clipped from V and 5 bases from J, the junction kept 2 bases outside the gene matches. Germline loops: CDR1 SEHNR, CDR2 FQNEAQ (reference sequence). The CDR3 length is 13 residues. Authors' methods: CDR3 was compared across clinicopathological groups, and the resulting differences were used to build a distant-metastasis classifier for papillary thyroid cancer. TCRdb re-called the PCR reads with MiXCR. What appears here as the V and J calls and clone size reflects TCRdb's work, not the paper's. The sample carries tens of thousands of clones, around 18% recorded once. Points on this clone: What it binds is unknown. Here the CDR3 omits its conserved ending phenylalanine or tryptophan, so a read error is the likely source.

This receptor was identified in a female donor with papillary thyroid cancer or a benign thyroid nodule (not recorded which). Some clones in this sample may be carry-over from other donors' samples. The sequencing sample was made of tumor tissue. This sequence joins TRBV7-9 and TRBJ2-7, with 9 bases matching TRBD1. In nucleotides, the CDR3 is TGTGCCAGCAGCTTCGGACAGGGGAACGAGCAGTACTCC. Translating it yields CASSFGQGNEQYS.